The present T cell receptor beta chain was sequenced within a study of CD8 T cells in Susac syndrome. Trimming at V came to 5 bases and at J to 5 bases, leaving 6 bases not matched to a gene. The CDR3 covers 14 residues. Random hexamers were used to reverse transcribe the RNA input (about 0.45 to 1 ug). TCRdb reprocessed the immunoSEQ multiplex PCR reads with MiXCR, giving one entry per CDR3 protein. This sample has 180,000 or so distinct CDR3 sequences; 95% occur once, and the top ten carry 0.1%. Negative isolation yielded CD4+ and CD8+ T cells, and FACS enriched TEMRA cells. The sample was CD4+ T cells from PBMCs. The V and J genes are TRBV12-3 or TRBV12-4 and TRBJ1-1; 9 bases map to TRBD1. The origin of this receptor is a human donor in good health. CDR3 in amino acids: CASSPTGGSTEAFF. Here the CDR3 DNA reads TGTGCCAGCAGTCCGACAGGGGGATCTACTGAAGCTTTCTTT.